A selection of T cell receptor beta chains follows, all from one sample in a study of T cell repertoires in ileal Crohn's disease. The assay was immunoSEQ multiplex PCR, and TCRdb's table has in-frame clones only and misses some. The table lists approximately 18,000 clones, roughly 80% of them singletons. The source material was ileal tissue. The receptors come from an adult with Crohn's disease. The CDR3 runs from the conserved cysteine through the conserved F or W. A D gene is named only where the DNA matches it firmly. The listing skips clone size in some rows; elsewhere it reads once, few, many or a size class.

CDR3aa: CASSPTTGAGETQYF
CDR3nt: TGTGCCAGCTCGCCTACGACAGGGGCCGGGGAGACCCAGTACTTC
d_gene: TRBD1
v_gene: TRBV18
j_gene: TRBJ2-5
abundance: -

CDR3aa: CASSPKSLAAEIRTDTQYF
CDR3nt: TGCGCCAGCAGCCCTAAGTCGCTTGCGGCTGAAATCCGCACAGATACGCAGTATTTT
d_gene: -
v_gene: TRBV4-3
j_gene: TRBJ2-3
abundance: -

CDR3aa: CASSATRGDNEQFF
CDR3nt: TGTGCCAGCAGCGCCACTCGGGGGGACAATGAGCAGTTCTTC
d_gene: TRBD2
v_gene: TRBV7-2
j_gene: TRBJ2-1
abundance: -

CDR3aa: CASSQDYQGANEQFF
CDR3nt: TGTGCCAGCAGCCAAGATTACCAGGGGGCAAATGAGCAGTTCTTC
d_gene: TRBD1
v_gene: TRBV4-2
j_gene: TRBJ2-1
abundance: -

CDR3aa: CASSPMGRGLQPQHF
CDR3nt: TGTGCCAGTAGTCCTATGGGCAGGGGGCTGCAGCCCCAGCATTTT
d_gene: TRBD1
v_gene: TRBV19
j_gene: TRBJ1-5
abundance: -

CDR3aa: CASSTRHAQETQYF
CDR3nt: TGTGCCAGCAGTACGAGACACGCCCAAGAGACCCAGTACTTC
d_gene: -
v_gene: TRBV27
j_gene: TRBJ2-5
abundance: few

CDR3aa: CASSFGGVNQPQHF
CDR3nt: TGTGCCAGCAGCTTCGGGGGGGTCAATCAGCCCCAGCATTTT
d_gene: -
v_gene: TRBV5-6
j_gene: TRBJ1-5
abundance: -

CDR3aa: CASRSTGGAGANVLTF
CDR3nt: TGTGCCAGCAGATCGACAGGGGGCGCCGGGGCCAACGTCCTGACTTTC
d_gene: TRBD1
v_gene: TRBV5-4
j_gene: TRBJ2-6
abundance: -

CDR3aa: CASSRTRGTTYGYTF
CDR3nt: TGTGCCAGCTCGCGGACACGGGGGACGACCTATGGCTACACCTTC
d_gene: -
v_gene: TRBV6-1
j_gene: TRBJ1-2
abundance: -

CDR3aa: CASSLQRLGYVGELFF
CDR3nt: TGTGCCAGCAGCTTACAGAGACTTGGCTACGTTGGGGAGCTGTTTTTT
d_gene: -
v_gene: TRBV7-6
j_gene: TRBJ2-2
abundance: -

CDR3aa: CASSQGQAGADGETQYF
CDR3nt: TGTGCCAGCAGCCAAGGGCAAGCGGGGGCGGATGGAGAGACCCAGTACTTC
d_gene: TRBD2
v_gene: TRBV4-2
j_gene: TRBJ2-5
abundance: -

CDR3aa: CSAGPGEQFF
CDR3nt: TGCAGTGCTGGCCCCGGGGAGCAGTTCTTC
d_gene: -
v_gene: TRBV20-1
j_gene: TRBJ2-1
abundance: -

CDR3aa: CSILRDRGLDEQYF
CDR3nt: TGCAGCATCCTTCGGGACAGGGGGCTCGACGAGCAGTACTTC
d_gene: TRBD1
v_gene: TRBV29-1
j_gene: TRBJ2-7
abundance: -

CDR3aa: CALTEGLTYNEQFF
CDR3nt: TGTGCCTTGACAGAGGGACTTACCTACAATGAGCAGTTCTTC
d_gene: -
v_gene: TRBV30
j_gene: TRBJ2-1
abundance: -

CDR3aa: CASSGTGWANEKLFF
CDR3nt: TGTGCCAGCAGCGGCACAGGGTGGGCTAATGAAAAACTGTTTTTT
d_gene: -
v_gene: TRBV9
j_gene: TRBJ1-4
abundance: -

CDR3aa: CASSPRGLNSPLHF
CDR3nt: TGTGCCAGCAGTCCCCGAGGGTTAAATTCACCCCTCCACTTT
d_gene: -
v_gene: TRBV25-1
j_gene: TRBJ1-6
abundance: few

CDR3aa: CASSQESGALGTEAFF
CDR3nt: TGCGCCAGCAGCCAAGAGAGCGGAGCTTTGGGCACTGAAGCTTTCTTT
d_gene: -
v_gene: TRBV4-3
j_gene: TRBJ1-1
abundance: -

CDR3aa: CASSQDRLAGSDTQYF
CDR3nt: TGCGCCAGCAGCCAAGATCGGTTAGCGGGATCAGATACGCAGTATTTT
d_gene: TRBD2
v_gene: TRBV4-3
j_gene: TRBJ2-3
abundance: -

CDR3aa: CASSAGTSSTDTQYF
CDR3nt: TGTGCCAGCAGTGCCGGGACTAGTTCCACAGATACGCAGTATTTT
d_gene: TRBD2
v_gene: TRBV2
j_gene: TRBJ2-3
abundance: few

CDR3aa: CASSYSIDPTDTQYF
CDR3nt: TGTGCCAGCAGTTACTCGATAGATCCCACAGATACGCAGTATTTT
d_gene: -
v_gene: TRBV6-5
j_gene: TRBJ2-3
abundance: once

CDR3aa: CASSSDSSYNSPLHF
CDR3nt: TGTGCCAGCAGCTCAGACAGCTCCTATAATTCACCCCTCCACTTT
d_gene: -
v_gene: TRBV7-2
j_gene: TRBJ1-6
abundance: -

CDR3aa: CASSLIFSEAFF
CDR3nt: TGTGCCAGCAGCTTAATCTTCAGTGAAGCTTTCTTT
d_gene: -
v_gene: TRBV11-2
j_gene: TRBJ1-1
abundance: once

CDR3aa: CASSSTGGSTSPLHF
CDR3nt: TGTGCCAGCAGCTCGACAGGGGGCAGTACTTCACCCCTCCACTTT
d_gene: TRBD1
v_gene: TRBV5-4
j_gene: TRBJ1-6
abundance: -

CDR3aa: CASSSATSDAGGELFF
CDR3nt: TGTGCCAGCAGTTCCGCGACTAGCGACGCAGGCGGGGAGCTGTTTTTT
d_gene: TRBD2
v_gene: TRBV11-2
j_gene: TRBJ2-2
abundance: -